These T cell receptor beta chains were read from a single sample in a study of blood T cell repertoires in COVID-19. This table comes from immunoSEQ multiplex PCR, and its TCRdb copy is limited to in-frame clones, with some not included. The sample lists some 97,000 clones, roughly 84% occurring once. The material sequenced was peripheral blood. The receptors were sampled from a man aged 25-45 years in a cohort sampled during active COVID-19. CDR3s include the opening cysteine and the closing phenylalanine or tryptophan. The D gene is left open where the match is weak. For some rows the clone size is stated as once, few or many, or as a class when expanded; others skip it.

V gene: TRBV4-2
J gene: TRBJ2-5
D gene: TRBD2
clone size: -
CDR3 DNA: TGTGCCAGCAGCCAAAGCGGGGGGGCCTTATCGGAGACCCAGTACTTC
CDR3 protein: CASSQSGGALSETQYF

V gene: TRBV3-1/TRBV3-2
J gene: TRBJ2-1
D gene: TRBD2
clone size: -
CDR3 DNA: TGTGCCAGCAGCCCCCCAGTGGGGGGGTCCTACAATGAGCAGTTCTTC
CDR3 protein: CASSPPVGGSYNEQFF

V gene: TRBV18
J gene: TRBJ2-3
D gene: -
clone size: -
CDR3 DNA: TGTGCCAGCTCACCAGTCCGTGGTAGCGGCACAGATACGCAGTATTTT
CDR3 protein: CASSPVRGSGTDTQYF

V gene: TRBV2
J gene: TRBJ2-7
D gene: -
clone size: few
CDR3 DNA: TGTGCCAGCAGTGTGAATAGCTACGAGCAGTACTTC
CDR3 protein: CASSVNSYEQYF

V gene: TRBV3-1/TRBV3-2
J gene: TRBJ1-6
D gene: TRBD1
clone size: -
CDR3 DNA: TGTGCCAGCAGCCCGGGACAGAATAATTCACCCCTCCACTTT
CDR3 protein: CASSPGQNNSPLHF

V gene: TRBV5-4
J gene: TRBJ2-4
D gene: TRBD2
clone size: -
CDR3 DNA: TGTGCCAGCAGCCCATCGGGGGGGCGAAACATTCAGTACTTC
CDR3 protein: CASSPSGGRNIQYF

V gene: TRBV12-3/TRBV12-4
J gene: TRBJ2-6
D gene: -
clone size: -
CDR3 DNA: TGTGCCAGCAGTCAAGGGGCCAACGTCCTGACTTTC
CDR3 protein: CASSQGANVLTF

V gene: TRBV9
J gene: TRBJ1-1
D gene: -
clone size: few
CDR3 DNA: TGTGCCAGCAGCACCCTCCCTGGGGCCACTGAAGCTTTCTTT
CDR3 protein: CASSTLPGATEAFF

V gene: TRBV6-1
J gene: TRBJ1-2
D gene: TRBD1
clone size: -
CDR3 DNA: TGTGCCAGCAGCTTTGCGGGACAGGGGTATGGCTACACCTTC
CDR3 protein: CASSFAGQGYGYTF

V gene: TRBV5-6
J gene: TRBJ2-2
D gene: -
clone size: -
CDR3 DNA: TGTGCCAGCAGCTTCGAAGGGCGGGGACCAGCGACCGGGGAGCTGTTTTTT
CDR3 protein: CASSFEGRGPATGELFF

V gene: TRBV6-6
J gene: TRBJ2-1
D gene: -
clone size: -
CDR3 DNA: TGTGCCAGCGCAGGGCCGAGCTCCTACAATGAGCAGTTCTTC
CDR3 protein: CASAGPSSYNEQFF

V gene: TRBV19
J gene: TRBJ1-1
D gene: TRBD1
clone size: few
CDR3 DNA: TGTGCCAGTAGCGCAGGGGGCTACTCTGAAGCTTTCTTT
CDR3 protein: CASSAGGYSEAFF

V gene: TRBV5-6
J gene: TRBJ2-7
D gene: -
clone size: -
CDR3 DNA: TGTGCCAGCAGCTTCCAATCCTACGAGCAGTACTTC
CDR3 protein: CASSFQSYEQYF

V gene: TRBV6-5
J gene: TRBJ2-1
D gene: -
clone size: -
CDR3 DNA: TGTGCCAGCAGTTACTTCGGGGGTGCTGAGCAGTTCTTC
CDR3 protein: CASSYFGGAEQFF

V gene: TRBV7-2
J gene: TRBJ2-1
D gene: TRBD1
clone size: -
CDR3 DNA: TGTGCCAGCAGCTTACGTAGACAGGGGACCAATGAGCAGTTCTTC
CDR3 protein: CASSLRRQGTNEQFF

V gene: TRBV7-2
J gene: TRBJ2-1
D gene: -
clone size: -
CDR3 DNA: TGTGCCAGCAGCTTACAGGGAAAGAATGAGCAGTTCTTC
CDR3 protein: CASSLQGKNEQFF

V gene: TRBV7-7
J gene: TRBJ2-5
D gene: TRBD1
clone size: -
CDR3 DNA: TGTGCCAGCAGCCCCACGGCAGGGGGAGAAGAGACCCAGTACTTC
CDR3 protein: CASSPTAGGEETQYF

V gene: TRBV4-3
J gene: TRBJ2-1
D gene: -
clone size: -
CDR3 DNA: TGCGCCAGCAGCCAAGATTCCAGGGTAGGGGTAGAGCAGTTCTTC
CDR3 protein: CASSQDSRVGVEQFF

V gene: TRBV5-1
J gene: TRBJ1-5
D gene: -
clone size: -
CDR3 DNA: TGCGCCAGCAGCTTGGGAGAGACGGGGCAGCCCCAGCATTTT
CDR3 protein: CASSLGETGQPQHF

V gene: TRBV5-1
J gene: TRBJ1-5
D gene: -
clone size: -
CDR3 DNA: TGCGCCAGCAGCTTGATGGACAGAAATCAGCCCCAGCATTTT
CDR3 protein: CASSLMDRNQPQHF

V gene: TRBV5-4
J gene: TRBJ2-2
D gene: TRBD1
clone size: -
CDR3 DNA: TGTGCCAGCAGTCCCGGGACAGGGGGCACCGGGGAGCTGTTTTTT
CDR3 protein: CASSPGTGGTGELFF

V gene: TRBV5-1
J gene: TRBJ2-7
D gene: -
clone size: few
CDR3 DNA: TGCGCCAGCAGGTACAGGGACAATCCCTCCTACGAGCAGTACTTC
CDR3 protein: CASRYRDNPSYEQYF